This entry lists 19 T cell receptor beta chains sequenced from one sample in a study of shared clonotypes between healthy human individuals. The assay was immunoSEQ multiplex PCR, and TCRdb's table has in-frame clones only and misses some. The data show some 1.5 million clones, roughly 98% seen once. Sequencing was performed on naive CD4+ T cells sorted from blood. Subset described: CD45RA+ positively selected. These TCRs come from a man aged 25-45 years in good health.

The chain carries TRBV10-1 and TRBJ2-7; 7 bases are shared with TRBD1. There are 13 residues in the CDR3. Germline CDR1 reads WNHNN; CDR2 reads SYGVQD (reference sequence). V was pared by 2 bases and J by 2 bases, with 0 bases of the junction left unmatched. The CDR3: CASSEGTAYEQYF. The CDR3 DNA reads TGCGCCAGCAGTGAGGGGACAGCCTACGAGCAGTACTTC.

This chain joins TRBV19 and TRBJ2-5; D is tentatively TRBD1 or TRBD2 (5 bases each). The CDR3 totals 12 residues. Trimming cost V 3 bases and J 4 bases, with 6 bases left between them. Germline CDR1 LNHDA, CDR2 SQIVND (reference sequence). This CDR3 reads CASSIGTETQYF. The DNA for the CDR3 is TGTGCCAGTAGTATCGGGACAGAGACCCAGTACTTC. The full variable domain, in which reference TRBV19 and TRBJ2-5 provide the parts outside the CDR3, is DGGITQSPKYLFRKEGQNVTLSCEQNLNHDAMYWYRQDPGQGLRLIYYSQIVNDFQKGDIAEGYSVSREKKESFPLTVTSAQKNPTAFYLCASSIGTETQYFGPGTRLLVL.

As DNA, the CDR3 is TGTGCCACCAGCAACGGGGACAGGGGTAGTGAAAAACTGTTTTTT. Residues: CATSNGDRGSEKLFF. The V gene is TRBV15, the J gene TRBJ1-4; 10 bases match TRBD1. The J segment lost 7 bases and the V segment lost 4 bases, leaving 6 bases of the junction unmatched. The CDR3 spans 15 residues. Germline V gene sequence: CDR1 LNHNV, CDR2 YYDKDF (reference sequence).

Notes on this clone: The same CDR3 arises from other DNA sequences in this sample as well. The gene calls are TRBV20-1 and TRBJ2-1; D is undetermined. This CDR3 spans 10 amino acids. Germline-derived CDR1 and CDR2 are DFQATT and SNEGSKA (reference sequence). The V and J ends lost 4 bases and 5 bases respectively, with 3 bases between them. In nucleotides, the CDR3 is TGCAGTGCTACCCACAATGAGCAGTTCTTC. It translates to CSATHNEQFF.

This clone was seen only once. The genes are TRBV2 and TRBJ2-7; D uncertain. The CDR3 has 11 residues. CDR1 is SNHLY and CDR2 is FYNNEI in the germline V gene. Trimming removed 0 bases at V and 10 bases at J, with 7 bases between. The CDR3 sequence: CASSEAPVQYF. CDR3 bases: TGTGCCAGCAGTGAAGCCCCGGTACAGTACTTC. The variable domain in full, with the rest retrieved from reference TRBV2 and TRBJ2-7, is EPEVTQTPSHQVTQMGQEVILRCVPISNHLYFYWYRQILGQKVEFLVSFYNNEISEKSEIFDDQFSVERPDGSNFTLKIRSTKLEDSAMYFCASSEAPVQYFGPGTRLTVT.

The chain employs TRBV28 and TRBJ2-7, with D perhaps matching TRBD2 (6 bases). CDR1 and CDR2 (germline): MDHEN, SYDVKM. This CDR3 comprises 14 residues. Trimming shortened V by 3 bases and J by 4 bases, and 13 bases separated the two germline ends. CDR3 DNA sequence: TGTGCCAGCAGTTTGGCGGGGCCCCCATACGAGCAGTACTTC. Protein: CASSLAGPPYEQYF.

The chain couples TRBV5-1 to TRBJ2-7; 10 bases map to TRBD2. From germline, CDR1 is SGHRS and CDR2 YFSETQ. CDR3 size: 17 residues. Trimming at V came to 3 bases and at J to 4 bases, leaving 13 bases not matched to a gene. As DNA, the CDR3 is TGCGCCAGCAGCTCTGCTAGCGGGAGTTTAAGGGGGTACGAGCAGTACTTC. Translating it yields CASSSASGSLRGYEQYF. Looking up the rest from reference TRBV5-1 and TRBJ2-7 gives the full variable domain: KAGVTQTPRYLIKTRGQQVTLSCSPISGHRSVSWYQQTPGQGLQFLFEYFSETQRNKGNFPGRFSGRQFSNSRSEMNVSTLELGDSALYLCASSSASGSLRGYEQYFGPGTRLTVT.

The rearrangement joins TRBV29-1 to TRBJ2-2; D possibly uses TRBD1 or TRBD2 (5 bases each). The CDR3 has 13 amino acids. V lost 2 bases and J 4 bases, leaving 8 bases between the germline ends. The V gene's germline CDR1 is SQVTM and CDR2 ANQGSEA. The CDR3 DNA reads TGCAGCGTTGAAAGGGGACGCACCGGGGAGCTGTTTTTT. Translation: CSVERGRTGELFF.

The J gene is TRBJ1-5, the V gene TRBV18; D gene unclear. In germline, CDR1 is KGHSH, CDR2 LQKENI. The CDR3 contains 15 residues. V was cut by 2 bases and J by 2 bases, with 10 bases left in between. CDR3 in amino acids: CASSPEIVGNQPQHF. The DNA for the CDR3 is TGTGCCAGCTCACCAGAGATTGTGGGCAATCAGCCCCAGCATTTT.

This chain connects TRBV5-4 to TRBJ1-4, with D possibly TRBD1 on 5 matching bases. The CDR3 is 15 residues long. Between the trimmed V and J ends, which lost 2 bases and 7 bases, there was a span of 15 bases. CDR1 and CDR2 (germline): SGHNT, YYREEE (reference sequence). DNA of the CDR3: TGTGCCAGCAGCTTCCGGACCCCCGGGGGTGAAAAACTGTTTTTT. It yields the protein CASSFRTPGGEKLFF.

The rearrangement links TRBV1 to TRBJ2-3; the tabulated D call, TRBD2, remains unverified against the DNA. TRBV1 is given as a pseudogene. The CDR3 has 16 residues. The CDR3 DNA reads TGCACCAGCAGCCCTCGACTAGCGGGAGAACCAGATACGCAGTATTTT. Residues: CTSSPRLAGEPDTQYF.

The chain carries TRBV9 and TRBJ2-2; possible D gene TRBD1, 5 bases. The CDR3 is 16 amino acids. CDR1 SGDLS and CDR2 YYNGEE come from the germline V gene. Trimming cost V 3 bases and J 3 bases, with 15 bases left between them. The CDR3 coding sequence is TGTGCCAGCAGCGCCTTTAAGGGCAGGGACACCGGGGAGCTGTTTTTT. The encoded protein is CASSAFKGRDTGELFF.

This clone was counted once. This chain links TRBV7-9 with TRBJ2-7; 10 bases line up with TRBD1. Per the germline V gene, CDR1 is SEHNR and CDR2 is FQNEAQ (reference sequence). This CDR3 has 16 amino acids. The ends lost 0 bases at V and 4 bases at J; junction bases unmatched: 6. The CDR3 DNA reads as TGTGCCAGCAGCTTAGCTCCGACAGGGGGCAGGTACGAGCAGTACTTC. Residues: CASSLAPTGGRYEQYF. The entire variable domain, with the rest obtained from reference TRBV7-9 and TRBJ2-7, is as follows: DTGVSQNPRHKITKRGQNVTFRCDPISEHNRLYWYRQTLGQGPEFLTYFQNEAQLEKSRLLSDRFSAERPKGSFSTLEIQRTEQGDSAMYLCASSLAPTGGRYEQYFGPGTRLTVT.

The CDR3 protein is CASSAFGYEQYF. The CDR3 DNA sequence: TGTGCCAGCAGTGCATTCGGCTACGAGCAGTACTTC. This chain joins TRBV28 and TRBJ2-7; no definite D call. The V and J ends lost 5 bases and 3 bases respectively, with 8 bases between them. This CDR3 contains 12 residues. Per germline, CDR1 MDHEN and CDR2 SYDVKM. Full variable domain (remainder filled in from reference TRBV28 and TRBJ2-7): DVKVTQSSRYLVKRTGEKVFLECVQDMDHENMFWYRQDPGLGLRLIYFSYDVKMKEKGDIPEGYSVSREKKERFSLILESASTNQTSMYLCASSAFGYEQYFGPGTRLTVT.

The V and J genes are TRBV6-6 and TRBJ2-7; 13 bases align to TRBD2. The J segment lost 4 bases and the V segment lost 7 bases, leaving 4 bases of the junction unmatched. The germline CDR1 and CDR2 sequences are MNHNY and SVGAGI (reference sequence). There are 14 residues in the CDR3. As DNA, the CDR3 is TGTGCCAGCACCAAACTAGCGGGAGGGTACGAGCAGTACTTC. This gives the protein CASTKLAGGYEQYF.

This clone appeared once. This chain's CDR3 is CASTVRRAAEQYF. The DNA of the CDR3 is TGTGCCAGCACGGTGCGGAGGGCCGCCGAGCAGTACTTC. The chain links TRBV21-1 to TRBJ2-7; TRBD2, the D gene given by the table, was not confirmed from the DNA. TRBV21-1 is labeled a pseudogene. The CDR3 is 13 residues long.

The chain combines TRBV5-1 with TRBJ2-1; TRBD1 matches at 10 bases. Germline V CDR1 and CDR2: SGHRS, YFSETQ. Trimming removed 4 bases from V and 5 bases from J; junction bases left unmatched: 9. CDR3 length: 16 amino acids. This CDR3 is CASSLMGQGTNNEQFF. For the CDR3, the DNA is TGCGCCAGCAGCCTGATGGGACAGGGGACTAACAATGAGCAGTTCTTC. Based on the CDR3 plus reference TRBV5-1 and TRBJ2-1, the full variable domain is KAGVTQTPRYLIKTRGQQVTLSCSPISGHRSVSWYQQTPGQGLQFLFEYFSETQRNKGNFPGRFSGRQFSNSRSEMNVSTLELGDSALYLCASSLMGQGTNNEQFFGPGTRLTVL.

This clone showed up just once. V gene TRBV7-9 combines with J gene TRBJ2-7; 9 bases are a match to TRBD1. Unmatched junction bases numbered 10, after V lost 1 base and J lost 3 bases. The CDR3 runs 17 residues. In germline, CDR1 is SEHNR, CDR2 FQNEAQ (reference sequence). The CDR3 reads CASSLDLPGTGLYEQYF. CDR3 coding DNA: TGTGCCAGCAGCTTAGACTTGCCCGGGACAGGGCTCTACGAGCAGTACTTC.

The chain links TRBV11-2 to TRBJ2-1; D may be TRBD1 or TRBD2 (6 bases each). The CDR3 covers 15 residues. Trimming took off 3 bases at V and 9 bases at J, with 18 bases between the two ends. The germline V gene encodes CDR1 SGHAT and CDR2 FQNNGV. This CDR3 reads CASSFRGLTRGEQFF. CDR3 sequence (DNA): TGTGCCAGCAGCTTCAGGGGCCTTACGCGGGGTGAGCAGTTCTTC.